Reported below is one T cell receptor (beta chain). Cohort allocation depended upon clinical history that participants reported. This sample was included in a study of blood T cell repertoires in COVID-19. The data were produced by immunoSEQ multiplex PCR, yet TCRdb's version contains in-frame clones alone and is incomplete. The sample gives fewer than 200,000 clones, roughly nine tenths of which show up once; 20% to 25% is in the top ten. Trimming pared 6 bases from V and 3 bases from J, leaving 17 bases between. The CDR3 is 16 residues long. Germline V CDR1 and CDR2: MDHEN, SYDVKM. The genes are TRBV28 and TRBJ1-4; weak D call: TRBD1 (6 bases). The sequencing input was PBMCs or T cells enriched from blood (not recorded which). The sequence was obtained from a woman aged 40 to 55 in a cohort exposed to, infected with or recovered from COVID-19 (not recorded which). CDR3 residues: CASRSSTGPSNEKLFF. The CDR3 DNA follows: TGTGCCAGCAGATCATCTACAGGGCCGTCTAATGAAAAACTGTTTTTT.